Shown below are 24 T cell receptor beta chains from a single sample sequenced in a study of vaccination and CD4 T cells after COVID-19. CD4+ T cells that had been cultured provided DNA sequenced with the Oncomine TCR Beta short-read assay. One entry per CDR3 protein, called by TCRdb with MiXCR from the PCR reads. The table lists 15,000 to 17,000 distinct CDR3 sequences, over 45% of them singletons. These receptors' antigens are unknown. Treatment defined: roughly 11-day PBMC culture with coronavirus spike peptide pools or control peptides (ViraFEST assay). The sequencing used CD4+ T cells from blood, cultured in vitro, collected before SARS-CoV-2 vaccination. These receptor sequences come from a human donor who had recovered from COVID-19.

This clonotype came up a few times. This sequence joins TRBV4-3 and TRBJ1-5, with 11 nucleotides matching TRBD1. The germline V gene has CDR1 LGHNA and CDR2 YSLEER. J was trimmed by 4 bases and V by 0 bases; bases with no gene match: 5. The CDR3 totals 17 residues. The CDR3 here is CASSQDAGTGGNQPQHF. The CDR3 nucleotides are TGCGCCAGCAGCCAAGATGCCGGGACAGGGGGTAATCAGCCCCAGCATTTT.

The rearrangement links TRBV20-1 to TRBJ2-2; TRBD2 matches at 13 bases. Trimming took 2 bases from V and 7 from J; bases not matched to a gene: 13. Germline loops: CDR1 DFQATT, CDR2 SNEGSKA (reference sequence). This CDR3 contains 18 residues. The CDR3 coding sequence is TGCAGTGCTAGACCCCCCTCCGGACTAGCGGGAGCTGGCGGGGAGCTGTTTTTT. This translates into CSARPPSGLAGAGGELFF.

This clonotype has only one observation. This sequence joins TRBV3-1 and TRBJ1-3; tentatively, D is TRBD1 (5 bases). Germline CDR1 is LGHDT and CDR2 is YNNKEL (reference sequence). Trimming took 3 bases from V and 0 from J, leaving 15 bases between them. This CDR3 has 17 amino acids. In DNA, the CDR3 is TGTGCCAGCAGCCAGTATGGGACCCTAAGCTCTGGAAACACCATATATTTT. It encodes CASSQYGTLSSGNTIYF.

The chain joins TRBV6-1 to TRBJ2-5; D unclear. Germline V gene sequence: CDR1 MNHNS, CDR2 SASEGT. CDR3 length: 12 residues. Trimming pared 4 bases from V and 0 bases from J, leaving 3 bases between. The CDR3: CASSGNQETQYF. CDR3 DNA sequence: TGTGCCAGCAGTGGCAACCAAGAGACCCAGTACTTC.

This clonotype was recorded a few times. This chain connects TRBV20-1 to TRBJ2-5, with 8 nucleotides matching TRBD2. The CDR3 is 13 amino acids. Per germline, CDR1 DFQATT and CDR2 SNEGSKA (reference sequence). V shed 6 bases, J shed 7 bases, and the junction held 10 bases outside the gene matches. This CDR3 reads CSARGLVIGTQYF. The CDR3 nucleotides read TGCAGTGCACGGGGACTAGTTATTGGGACCCAGTACTTC.

The chain carries TRBV7-2 and TRBJ2-1; TRBD2 agrees at 7 bases. Germline CDR1 and CDR2: SGHTA and FQGNSA. The CDR3 is 14 residues long. Trimming cost V 3 bases and J 8 bases; bases outside gene matches: 7. The CDR3 nucleotides read TGTGCCAGCAGCTTTGACGGGAGGTACGATGAGCAGTTCTTC. Amino acids: CASSFDGRYDEQFF.

The chain joins TRBV6-5 to TRBJ1-4; D uncertain. The CDR3 spans 14 residues. Germline V lookup: CDR1 MNHEY, CDR2 SVGAGI. Between the trimmed V and J ends, which lost 4 bases and 7 bases, there was a span of 13 bases. The CDR3 spells CASSSQGSLEKLFF. DNA for the CDR3: TGTGCCAGCAGTTCCCAAGGATCGCTTGAAAAACTGTTTTTT.

The genes are TRBV11-3 and TRBJ2-7; 13 bases are shared with TRBD2. CDR3 length equals 15 residues. Germline V gene sequence: CDR1 SGHNT, CDR2 YENEEA. V was clipped by 5 bases and J by 5 bases; unmatched bases: 6. In nucleotides, the CDR3 is TGTGCCAGCAGCGCAGGACTAGCGGGAGCCCACGAGCAGTACTTC. Translating gives CASSAGLAGAHEQYF.

This clonotype has more than one count but fewer than ten. The V call is TRBV7-9, the J call TRBJ1-1; D unresolved. The germline V and J ends were trimmed by 3 bases and 1 base, with 18 bases remaining between them. The CDR3 totals 17 residues. Germline V lookup: CDR1 SEHNR, CDR2 FQNEAQ (reference sequence). Here the CDR3 reads CASSFSPRLQRNTEAFF. DNA of the CDR3: TGTGCCAGCAGCTTTAGCCCAAGACTTCAGCGGAACACTGAAGCTTTCTTT.

The chain is built from TRBV9 and TRBJ2-7; 8 bases are a match to TRBD2. Germline V lookup: CDR1 SGDLS, CDR2 YYNGEE. J gave up 6 bases and V 4 bases, and 18 bases lay outside the gene matches. The CDR3 has 17 residues. The CDR3 spells CASSSPRGGSLQGEQYF. Written as DNA, the CDR3 is TGTGCCAGCAGCTCCCCCCGGGGGGGCTCCCTGCAGGGCGAGCAGTACTTC.

The chain uses TRBV24-1 and TRBJ1-2; D is unclear. CDR3 length: 17 amino acids. Trimming stripped 0 bases from V and 4 bases from J, with 17 bases between. Looked up from germline, CDR1 is KGHDR and CDR2 is SFDVKD. This chain's CDR3 is CATSDLPQHGIPYGYTF. CDR3 nucleotide sequence: TGTGCCACCAGTGATTTGCCTCAACACGGGATACCCTATGGCTACACCTTC.

The chain recombines TRBV5-1 with TRBJ1-1, with 11 positions matching TRBD1. Germline loops: CDR1 SGHRS, CDR2 YFSETQ. The CDR3 is made up of 15 amino acids. Losses at the gene ends were 4 bases for V and 7 bases for J; bases not matched to a gene: 9. As DNA, the CDR3 is TGCGCCAGCAGCACCGATGGACAGGGGGCGTATGAAGCTTTCTTT. Its protein is CASSTDGQGAYEAFF.

This rearrangement joins TRBV24-1 to TRBJ2-6, with D unresolved. Germline assignment: CDR1 KGHDR and CDR2 SFDVKD. CDR3 length: 15 amino acids. Between the trimmed V and J ends, which lost 7 bases and 3 bases, there was a span of 12 bases. The CDR3 is CATSLGGGGANVLTF. Written as DNA, the CDR3 is TGTGCCACCAGCCTTGGCGGTGGTGGGGCCAACGTCCTGACTTTC.

The chain employs TRBV28 and TRBJ2-2; maybe TRBD1 (6 bases). Germline assignment: CDR1 MDHEN and CDR2 SYDVKM. CDR3 length: 16 amino acids. The V gene lost 5 bases and the J gene lost 1 base, with 14 bases spanning the gap. CDR3 residues: CASSPRQVLNTGELFF. CDR3 nucleotide sequence: TGTGCCAGCAGTCCTAGACAGGTCCTGAACACCGGGGAGCTGTTTTTT.

This clonotype has more than one count but fewer than ten. For the CDR3, the DNA is TGTGCCAGCAACCTACAGGGGGCGTCCGGGGAGCTGTTTTTT. This sequence encodes CASNLQGASGELFF. The V call is TRBV7-3, the J call TRBJ2-2; 9 positions agree with TRBD1. Germline loops: CDR1 SGHTA, CDR2 FQGTGA. This CDR3 is 14 amino acids long. The V segment lost 7 bases and the J segment 6 bases; nucleotides outside the gene matches: 6.

The chain has TRBV10-3 and TRBJ2-5, with 8 bases fitting TRBD2. After removal of 2 bases from V and 4 bases from J, the junction contained 21 bases not matched to a gene. CDR1 and CDR2 (germline): ENHRY, SYGVKD. The length of the CDR3 is 20 residues. As DNA, the CDR3 is TGTGCCATCAGTGAGCCAAAGGGACTAGTGAGTCCCAAAGAGGGAGAGACCCAGTACTTC. Translating it yields CAISEPKGLVSPKEGETQYF.

This chain connects TRBV30 to TRBJ1-6, with a weak D call TRBD1 (5 bases). The CDR3 loop spans 13 amino acids. Germline V gene sequence: CDR1 GTSNPN, CDR2 SVGIG (reference sequence). V lost 2 bases, J lost 10 bases, and 12 bases lay in between. DNA of the CDR3: TGTGCCTGGAGTCAGGGCTTGAGGTCACCCCTCCACTTT. Protein: CAWSQGLRSPLHF.

This clonotype was found a few times. This chain uses TRBV20-1 with TRBJ1-5; tentatively, D is TRBD1 (6 bases). CDR1 and CDR2 (germline): DFQATT, SNEGSKA (reference sequence). This CDR3 comprises 15 residues. With 4 bases removed from V and 4 bases from J, the gap between germline ends came to 17 bases. The CDR3 reads CSATRAGAENQPQHF. The CDR3 DNA follows: TGCAGTGCTACGAGGGCAGGGGCGGAAAATCAGCCCCAGCATTTT.

V is TRBV6-1 and J is TRBJ1-6, with D hard to call. CDR3 length: 15 amino acids. Between the trimmed V and J ends, which lost 1 base and 8 bases, there was a span of 12 bases. The germline V gene has CDR1 MNHNS and CDR2 SASEGT. CDR3 in amino acids: CASSEGPSPYSPLHF. The CDR3, as DNA: TGTGCCAGCAGTGAAGGACCGAGTCCATATTCACCCCTCCACTTT.

This clonotype was observed a few times. This chain links TRBV6-2 or TRBV6-3 with TRBJ2-5, with 7 bases aligning to TRBD1. The CDR3 is 15 residues long. V was pared by 4 bases and J by 4 bases, with 9 bases of the junction left unmatched. Germline assignment: CDR1 MNHEY and CDR2 SVGEGT. The CDR3 DNA sequence: TGTGCCAGCAGTTTTGGACAGGAGGTAGCAGAGACCCAGTACTTC. Residues: CASSFGQEVAETQYF.

The rearrangement joins TRBV20-1 to TRBJ2-7; 7 bases map to TRBD2. The germline gives CDR1 DFQATT, CDR2 SNEGSKA (reference sequence). The CDR3 is made up of 15 amino acids. J lost 6 bases, V lost 3 bases, and 14 bases had no gene match. CDR3 nucleotides: TGCAGTGCTAGGGTAGGGACTACACCGGCCGGCGAGCAGTACTTC. Translation gives CSARVGTTPAGEQYF.

The rearrangement uses TRBV30 and TRBJ2-1, with TRBD2 matching 9 bases. The V and J ends lost 8 bases and 3 bases, in that order; junction bases with no gene match: 11. The length of the CDR3 is 15 residues. Germline CDR1 is GTSNPN and CDR2 is SVGIG (reference sequence). In DNA, the CDR3 is TGTGCCCGCGGGAGGGCCTCCGGAAGCTACAATGAGCAGTTCTTC. Translating gives CARGRASGSYNEQFF.

There are a few counts of this clonotype. The chain is built from TRBV19 and TRBJ2-2, with D perhaps TRBD1 (6 bases). CDR3 length equals 14 residues. Trimming left V 4 bases short and J 3 bases short, with 9 bases between. CDR1 and CDR2 (germline): LNHDA, SQIVND (reference sequence). CDR3 bases: TGTGCCAGTAGTAGGCAGGGGTACACCGGGGAGCTGTTTTTT. Its protein product is CASSRQGYTGELFF.

The V and J genes are TRBV19 and TRBJ1-2, with D unclear. The CDR3 runs 17 residues. CDR1 is LNHDA and CDR2 is SQIVND in the germline V gene (reference sequence). The V gene lost 7 bases and the J gene lost 1 base, with 22 bases spanning the gap. Written as DNA, the CDR3 is TGTGCCAGTATCCCCAAACACGGGAAGATTCTTAACTATGGCTACACCTTC. It encodes CASIPKHGKILNYGYTF.